This TCR beta chain was captured by sequencing in a study of shared clonotypes between healthy human individuals. As for the study in general: Each donor contributed plates that comprised three CD4 naive, three CD4 memory, two CD8 naive and one CD8 memory.

Sequencing used immunoSEQ multiplex PCR; TCRdb keeps in-frame clones, though not all of them. The sample consists of about 2.1 million clones, 85% to 95% of them appearing once. CDR1 is MNHEY, CDR2 SMNVEV, per germline (reference sequence). This CDR3 comprises 15 residues. The V gene end was trimmed by 3 bases and the J gene end by 7 bases; junction bases not matched to a gene: 7. Naive CD8 cells lacked CD45RO and underwent positive selection for CCR7, leaving out terminally differentiated effector memory CD45RA+ cells. The rearrangement links TRBV27 to TRBJ2-3; TRBD2 matches 10 bases. This clonotype was sampled from a man younger than 30 in good health. Some clones in this sample may be carry-over from other donors' samples. Source material: naive CD8+ T cells from PBMCs. DNA of the CDR3: TGTGCCAGCAGTTTTGGGACTAGCGAAAGGCATACGCAGTATTTT. This sequence encodes CASSFGTSERHTQYF.